This TCR beta chain originates from a study of liver allograft versus peripheral blood T cells. Across the whole study: Graft-liver T cell receptor repertoires were compared against recipient peripheral blood repertoires.

Study-wide points: The authors reported that T cell receptor repertoires inside liver allografts differed from those in peripheral blood.

TCRdb re-derived calls from the reads in MiXCR, one entry per CDR3 protein. The sample holds thousands of distinct CDR3 sequences, just over 20% seen once. Judged by abundance, this clonotype is medium-sized. Its antigen is as yet unknown. Germline V gene lookup returns CDR1 MNHEY and CDR2 SMNVEV (reference sequence). This CDR3 spans 16 amino acids. The V gene end was trimmed by 6 bases and the J gene end by 6 bases; junction bases not matched to a gene: 9. The sequence was collected from a human patient who had a liver transplant. Some T cells may be provided by the graft donor. The genes are TRBV27 and TRBJ2-1, with 12 nucleotides matching TRBD2. The CDR3 reads CASRSHLAGGLNEQFF. In DNA, the CDR3 is TGTGCCAGCAGATCACATCTAGCGGGGGGGCTCAATGAGCAGTTCTTC.